Shown below are 25 T cell receptor beta chains from a single sample sequenced in a study of spatial heterogeneity in lung cancer. Documented time point: sample taken at primary tumor resection. Each CDR3 protein is one row after TCRdb ran MiXCR on the 5' RACE reads. The data show around 740 distinct CDR3 sequences, 10% to 14% seen once. The material sequenced was normal lung tissue next to the tumor, taken at surgery. The receptors come from a male donor with early-stage non-small cell lung cancer.

Within the sample, this clonotype is large. The rearrangement joins TRBV18 to TRBJ2-7, with a tentative D call TRBD1 (5 bases). V lost 0 bases and J lost 5, with 8 bases in between. CDR1 and CDR2 from the germline V gene are KGHSH and LQKENI. This CDR3 has 13 residues. CDR3 bases: TGTGCCAGCTCACCACCGCAAGGGGACGAGCAGTACTTC. This encodes CASSPPQGDEQYF.

This clonotype counts as medium-sized (0.01 to 0.1%). The CDR3 here is CAWSGGYAAGGPEETQYF. The CDR3 region has the DNA TGTGCCTGGAGTGGAGGGTATGCAGCGGGAGGGCCTGAAGAGACCCAGTACTTC. The J gene is TRBJ2-5, the V gene TRBV30; TRBD2 agrees at 10 bases. The CDR3 is made up of 18 amino acids. CDR1 is GTSNPN and CDR2 is SVGIG in the germline V gene (reference sequence). The J segment lost 3 bases and the V segment lost 1 base, leaving 14 bases of the junction unmatched.

This clonotype is judged medium-sized (0.01 to 0.1%). Here the CDR3 DNA reads TGTGCCAGCAGTTTGCCCAGGTCGTGGGTCGGGGAGCTGTTTTTT. Translation gives CASSLPRSWVGELFF. The chain carries TRBV28 and TRBJ2-2, with unresolved D. V was pared by 3 bases and J by 7 bases, with 15 bases between. Germline CDR1 is MDHEN and CDR2 is SYDVKM. This CDR3 spans 15 amino acids.

This clonotype is deemed large (0.1 to 1%). The V call is TRBV20-1, the J call TRBJ2-4; 8 positions match TRBD2. Germline CDR1 is DFQATT and CDR2 is SNEGSKA (reference sequence). The V gene end was trimmed by 3 bases and the J gene end by 0 bases; junction bases not matched to a gene: 19. This CDR3 spans 20 amino acids. The CDR3 DNA reads as TGCAGTGCTAGTAAACCGGCGGGAGGAGTGCTGAGACTAGCCAAAAACATTCAGTACTTC. It yields the protein CSASKPAGGVLRLAKNIQYF.

This clonotype counts as medium-sized (0.01 to 0.1%). The chain couples TRBV29-1 to TRBJ2-5; TRBD2 agrees at 8 bases. The CDR3 has 16 residues. The germline gives CDR1 SQVTM, CDR2 ANQGSEA. With 4 bases clipped from V and 4 bases from J, the junction kept 14 bases outside the gene matches. The CDR3 region has the DNA TGCAGCGTTGTCCCTGCTAGCGGGTGGTCAGGAGAGACCCAGTACTTC. It yields the protein CSVVPASGWSGETQYF.

This clonotype rates as medium-sized. The V and J genes are TRBV30 and TRBJ2-1; tentatively, D is TRBD1 (5 bases). The CDR3 is made up of 12 amino acids. V was trimmed by 4 bases and J by 7 bases, leaving 11 bases between them. Germline CDR1 GTSNPN, CDR2 SVGIG (reference sequence). CDR3 sequence reads: CAWIRQPNEQFF. Written as DNA, the CDR3 is TGTGCCTGGATAAGACAGCCGAATGAGCAGTTCTTC.

This clonotype is judged large (0.1 to 1%). The V gene is TRBV2, the J gene TRBJ2-6, with D uncertain. The CDR3 totals 10 residues. From germline, CDR1 is SNHLY and CDR2 FYNNEI. V shed 5 bases and J shed 11 bases, with 4 bases lying between them. The CDR3, as DNA: TGTGCCAGCAGTCGGGACGTCCTGACTTTC. Protein product: CASSRDVLTF.

This clonotype is labeled as medium-sized. V and J are TRBV4-3 and TRBJ2-6, with D possibly TRBD2 on 5 matching bases. Germline assignment: CDR1 LGHNA and CDR2 YSLEER. The ends were cut back, 0 bases at V and 9 bases at J, with 9 bases in the middle. CDR3 size: 14 residues. The CDR3 sequence: CASSQDSAGNVLTF. The CDR3 DNA is TGCGCCAGCAGCCAAGATAGCGCGGGCAACGTCCTGACTTTC.

The table lists this clonotype with a few counts. V and J are TRBV20-1 and TRBJ1-2; D gene unclear. Per germline, CDR1 DFQATT and CDR2 SNEGSKA (reference sequence). CDR3 length equals 13 residues. With 0 bases removed from V and 4 bases from J, the gap between germline ends came to 9 bases. This chain's CDR3 is CSARDRTGYGYTF. The DNA of the CDR3 is TGCAGTGCTAGAGACCGGACGGGCTATGGCTACACCTTC.

This clonotype was detected only a few times. This sequence joins TRBV6-7 and TRBJ1-2; unclear D gene. TRBV6-7 is given ORF status, its function remaining uncertain. Trimming took 0 bases from V and 8 from J, leaving 13 bases between them. The CDR3 is made up of 14 amino acids. Here the CDR3 reads CASSYSQPLRGYTF. The CDR3 coding sequence is TGTGCCAGCAGTTACTCGCAACCTCTACGCGGCTACACCTTC.

This clonotype is termed medium-sized. The chain uses TRBV7-2 and TRBJ2-2; 10 nucleotides align to TRBD1. CDR1 and CDR2 from the germline V gene are SGHTA and FQGNSA. J lost 5 bases, V lost 4 bases, and 13 bases had no gene match. There are 18 residues in the CDR3. In DNA form, the CDR3 reads TGTGCCAGCAGCTCCATGACCCTGGACAGGGGGAAAACCGGGGAGCTGTTTTTT. This encodes CASSSMTLDRGKTGELFF. Full variable domain (remainder filled in from reference TRBV7-2 and TRBJ2-2): GAGVSQSPSNKVTEKGKDVELRCDPISGHTALYWYRQSLGQGLEFLIYFQGNSAPDKSGLPSDRFSAERTGGSVSTLTIQRTQQEDSAVYLCASSSMTLDRGKTGELFFGEGSRLTVL.

Here the CDR3 DNA reads TGTGCCAGCAGCACAGGGCTTAGCACAGATACGCAGTATTTT. Translating gives CASSTGLSTDTQYF. The chain links TRBV2 to TRBJ2-3; a weak D match, TRBD1 (6 bases). This CDR3 has 14 residues. The germline V gene has CDR1 SNHLY and CDR2 FYNNEI. V gave up 6 bases and J gave up 0 bases, with 10 bases separating them.

This clonotype is medium-sized (0.01 to 0.1%). V usage is TRBV7-2 and J usage is TRBJ2-6, with no clear D. Germline V lookup: CDR1 SGHTA, CDR2 FQGNSA. V lost 2 bases to trimming and J lost 4 bases, with 9 bases between them. This CDR3 contains 15 residues. CDR3 loop: CASSLTFFGANVLTF. In DNA, the CDR3 is TGTGCCAGCAGCTTAACGTTTTTCGGGGCCAACGTCCTGACTTTC.

This clonotype is judged medium-sized. The V gene is TRBV11-2, the J gene TRBJ2-1, with TRBD2 matching 14 bases. The CDR3 has 18 residues. Germline CDR1 SGHAT, CDR2 FQNNGV. The junction had 9 bases not matched to a gene; V was cut back by 4 bases and J by 4 bases. The CDR3 spells CASSSGTSGGPSYNEQFF. CDR3 DNA: TGTGCCAGCAGCTCCGGGACTAGCGGGGGCCCTTCTTACAATGAGCAGTTCTTC.

This clonotype is categorized as large. The gene calls are TRBV7-2 and TRBJ2-5, with TRBD2 matching over 8 bases. This CDR3 has 12 amino acids. V lost 6 bases to trimming and J lost 3 bases; unmatched junction nucleotides: 0. Germline assignment: CDR1 SGHTA and CDR2 FQGNSA. The CDR3 protein is CASSSGEETQYF. In DNA, the CDR3 is TGTGCCAGCAGTAGCGGGGAAGAGACCCAGTACTTC.

This rearrangement joins TRBV19 to TRBJ1-1; weak D call: TRBD1 (5 bases). Germline CDR1 is LNHDA and CDR2 is SQIVND (reference sequence). This CDR3 comprises 13 residues. The V and J ends lost 3 bases and 4 bases respectively, with 9 bases between them. Here the CDR3 reads CASSIRAGTEAFF. The CDR3 DNA sequence: TGTGCCAGTAGTATCAGGGCTGGCACTGAAGCTTTCTTT.

Relative to its sample, this clonotype is large. The CDR3 loop is CSVEDPGRSLAKNIQYF. CDR3 DNA: TGCAGCGTTGAAGACCCGGGACGTAGCCTAGCCAAAAACATTCAGTACTTC. The V and J genes are TRBV29-1 and TRBJ2-4, with D tentatively TRBD1 or TRBD2 (5 bases each). This CDR3 comprises 17 residues. Between the trimmed V and J ends, which lost 0 bases and 0 bases, there was a span of 15 bases. The germline gives CDR1 SQVTM, CDR2 ANQGSEA. The variable domain in full, completed from reference TRBV29-1 and TRBJ2-4, reads SAVISQKPSRDICQRGTSLTIQCQVDSQVTMMFWYRQQPGQSLTLIATANQGSEATYESGFVIDKFPISRPNLTFSTLTVSNMSPEDSSIYLCSVEDPGRSLAKNIQYFGAGTRLSVL.

Within the sample, this clonotype is large. The chain couples TRBV10-2 to TRBJ2-3, with D uncertain. V was clipped by 10 bases and J by 1 base, with 12 bases between them. The CDR3 runs to 13 residues. Germline CDR1 WSHSY, CDR2 SAAADI. This CDR3 reads CAIHGPRTDTQYF. The DNA of the CDR3 is TGCGCCATTCACGGTCCGCGCACAGATACGCAGTATTTT.

The sample holds a few counts of this clonotype. This chain connects TRBV18 to TRBJ2-3; TRBD1 might be the D (6 bases). With 6 bases removed from V and 4 bases from J, the gap between germline ends came to 17 bases. CDR1 and CDR2 from the germline V gene are KGHSH and LQKENI. The CDR3 has 15 amino acids. For the CDR3, the DNA is TGTGCCAGCTCTTCACAGGGCTCGTGGGCAGATACGCAGTATTTT. Residues: CASSSQGSWADTQYF.

This clonotype is large. The chain joins TRBV23-1 to TRBJ2-7, with no clear D. TRBV23-1 is an ORF, with its function uncertain. The CDR3 runs to 16 residues. V lost 3 bases, J lost 4 bases, and 19 bases lay in between. In DNA, the CDR3 is TGCGCCAGCAGTCATCGGGCCCCGACACATTTTTACGAGCAGTACTTC. Encoded protein: CASSHRAPTHFYEQYF.

This clonotype was picked up a small number of times. The V call is TRBV4-3, the J call TRBJ2-5; D gene ambiguous. The CDR3 loop spans 12 amino acids. From germline, CDR1 is LGHNA and CDR2 YSLEER. V was clipped by 0 bases and J by 5 bases, with 4 bases between them. DNA of the CDR3: TGCGCCAGCAGCCAAGAGGGGGAGACCCAGTACTTC. Amino acid sequence: CASSQEGETQYF.

By share, this clonotype counts as medium-sized. This rearrangement joins TRBV6-1 to TRBJ2-3, with TRBD2 matching over 9 bases. This CDR3 has 16 residues. Germline V CDR1 and CDR2: MNHNS, SASEGT. The V and J ends lost 4 bases and 4 bases, in that order; junction bases with no gene match: 9. The CDR3: CASSGISGSGADTQYF. The CDR3 DNA reads TGTGCCAGCAGTGGTATTAGCGGGAGTGGGGCAGATACGCAGTATTTT.

By sample share, this clonotype is large. The V call is TRBV2, the J call TRBJ1-1; no firm D call. Germline loops: CDR1 SNHLY, CDR2 FYNNEI. V was cut by 8 bases and J by 0 bases, with 10 bases left in between. This CDR3 has 13 amino acids. The CDR3 loop is CASSRELNTEAFF. CDR3 bases: TGTGCCAGCTCTCGAGAGTTGAACACTGAAGCTTTCTTT.

Notes on this clonotype: This may come from a read error, since a much larger clone is one base off. V gene TRBV24-1 combines with J gene TRBJ2-1; the D is unclear. The CDR3 loop spans 15 amino acids. V was clipped by 5 bases and J by 6 bases, with 16 bases between them. Germline V gene sequence: CDR1 KGHDR, CDR2 SFDVKD. CDR3 sequence reads: CATSGTTRTLNEQFF. The CDR3 coding sequence is TGTGCCACCAGTGGGACCACGCGCACCCTCAATGAGCAGTTCTTC.

Within the sample, this clonotype is medium-sized (0.01 to 0.1%). V is TRBV6-5 and J is TRBJ2-1, with TRBD1 matching over 11 bases. J was trimmed by 9 bases and V by 8 bases; bases with no gene match: 9. CDR3 length equals 14 residues. CDR1 is MNHEY and CDR2 is SVGAGI in the germline V gene. CDR3 residues: CASGRTGGGSEQFF. In DNA form, the CDR3 reads TGTGCCAGCGGACGGACAGGGGGCGGTTCTGAGCAGTTCTTC.